These 29 T cell receptor beta chains came from one sample sequenced in a study of cytomegalovirus exposure and HLA in healthy donors. This PCR relied on a set of 60 Vbeta primers and 13 Jbeta primers. Clones were sequenced by immunoSEQ multiplex PCR, and TCRdb holds only the in-frame ones, with some missing. The data contain 120,000 or so clones, roughly 80% of them seen just once; the ten biggest clones take up approximately 4%. The sample comprised PBMCs. The receptors shown here come from a man aged 18 to 29 in good health and CMV-seropositive.

The chain has TRBV7-9 and TRBJ2-6, with unresolved D. CDR1 and CDR2 (germline): SEHNR, FQNEAQ (reference sequence). The germline V and J ends were trimmed by 3 bases and 4 bases, with 16 bases remaining between them. CDR3 length: 17 amino acids. CDR3 sequence reads: CASSLTPAPPGANVLTF. DNA of the CDR3: TGTGCCAGCAGCTTGACCCCAGCGCCTCCCGGGGCCAACGTCCTGACTTTC.

This chain links TRBV15 with TRBJ2-1; no definite D call. The CDR3 loop spans 11 amino acids. The V end was cut by 1 base, the J end by 7 bases, with 2 bases between. Germline V CDR1 and CDR2: LNHNV, YYDKDF (reference sequence). This CDR3 reads CATSRANEQFF. The CDR3 region has the DNA TGTGCCACCAGCAGAGCGAATGAGCAGTTCTTC.

Only a few counts were recorded for this clone. The genes are TRBV19 and TRBJ1-1, with TRBD1 as a possible D gene (5 bases). The germline gives CDR1 LNHDA, CDR2 SQIVND (reference sequence). The CDR3 totals 18 residues. V lost 6 bases to trimming and J lost 1 base, with 24 bases between them. The DNA for the CDR3 is TGTGCCAGTAGCCATCCTGGAACGGGGGTCGGGAGGAACACTGAAGCTTTCTTT. Amino acids: CASSHPGTGVGRNTEAFF.

The chain employs TRBV19 and TRBJ2-7; D is unclear. Trimming pared 3 bases from V and 4 bases from J, leaving 13 bases between. Germline assignment: CDR1 LNHDA and CDR2 SQIVND (reference sequence). This CDR3 comprises 14 residues. This chain's CDR3 is CASSIAFGPYEQYF. The CDR3 region has the DNA TGTGCCAGTAGTATCGCGTTCGGTCCTTACGAGCAGTACTTC.

This chain links TRBV7-9 with TRBJ1-4, with 9 positions matching TRBD1. Germline loops: CDR1 SEHNR, CDR2 FQNEAQ (reference sequence). V lost 2 bases, J lost 10 bases, and 17 bases stayed unmatched. The CDR3 is made up of 18 amino acids. In nucleotides, the CDR3 is TGTGCCAGCAGCTTATTCCTTAGCCCGGGACAGGGCTTTGCAAAACTGTTTTTT. Translated: CASSLFLSPGQGFAKLFF.

The chain uses TRBV19 and TRBJ2-5, with 9 positions matching TRBD1. The CDR3 consists of 16 residues. Looked up from germline, CDR1 is LNHDA and CDR2 is SQIVND (reference sequence). V lost 4 bases and J lost 4; bases outside the gene matches: 10. CDR3 sequence reads: CASSSQQGAVGETQYF. The CDR3 DNA reads TGTGCCAGTAGTAGCCAACAGGGGGCGGTTGGAGAGACCCAGTACTTC.

The chain uses TRBV6-5 and TRBJ1-1; a possible D gene is TRBD1 (6 bases). Looked up from germline, CDR1 is MNHEY and CDR2 is SVGAGI. There are 15 residues in the CDR3. With 6 bases removed from V and 1 base from J, the gap between germline ends came to 15 bases. For the CDR3, the DNA is TGTGCCAGCAGCTTGGACAGTTTCGGGAACACTGAAGCTTTCTTT. It specifies CASSLDSFGNTEAFF.

CDR3 DNA sequence: TGTGCCAGCAGCTCCCCTCAGGGCTCCCCCGGGGAGCTGTTTTTT. Translation gives CASSSPQGSPGELFF. This chain connects TRBV7-6 to TRBJ2-2, with a weak D call TRBD1 (5 bases). The V gene lost 4 bases and the J gene lost 6 bases, with 15 bases spanning the gap. From germline, CDR1 is SGHVS and CDR2 FNYEAQ. The CDR3 extends over 15 amino acids.

Remarks on this clone: Other DNA variants within this sample encode the same CDR3. The rearrangement uses TRBV2 and TRBJ1-1; no definite D call. CDR3 length equals 14 residues. The V end was cut by 3 bases, the J end by 6 bases, with 14 bases between. Germline V lookup: CDR1 SNHLY, CDR2 FYNNEI. The CDR3 spells CASSDQSVVPEAFF. The CDR3 bases are TGTGCCAGCAGTGATCAAAGTGTAGTCCCTGAAGCTTTCTTT.

V gene TRBV30 combines with J gene TRBJ2-7; D might be TRBD1 (5 bases). V lost 3 bases, J lost 4 bases, and 13 bases lay in between. Germline V gene data show CDR1 as GTSNPN and CDR2 as SVGIG (reference sequence). This CDR3 is built from 13 residues. The CDR3 DNA reads as TGTGCCTGGAGAGGGGTGGTCGGGTACGAGCAGTACTTC. It is translated as CAWRGVVGYEQYF. Supplemented by reference TRBV30 and TRBJ2-7, the full variable domain reads SQTIHQWPATLVQPVGSPLSLECTVEGTSNPNLYWYRQAAGRGLQLLFYSVGIGQISSEVPQNLSASRPQDRQFILSSKKLLLSDSGFYLCAWRGVVGYEQYFGPGTRLTVT.

V is TRBV19 and J is TRBJ2-1, with D uncertain. From germline, CDR1 is LNHDA and CDR2 SQIVND (reference sequence). This CDR3 has 15 amino acids. Trimming cost V 4 bases and J 0 bases, with 10 bases left between them. The CDR3 protein is CASSRTAISYNEQFF. CDR3 in DNA: TGTGCCAGTAGTAGAACTGCCATCTCCTACAATGAGCAGTTCTTC.

The chain carries TRBV6-1 and TRBJ2-3; the D gene is possibly TRBD1 (5 bases). Trimming cost V 0 bases and J 6 bases, with 13 bases left between them. This CDR3 comprises 15 residues. Germline CDR1 is MNHNS and CDR2 is SASEGT. The DNA for the CDR3 is TGTGCCAGCAGTGAAGCATCCAGGGTTGACGATACGCAGTATTTT. Protein: CASSEASRVDDTQYF.

With respect to this clone: An end of the junction does not agree with germline; a read error may underlie this. The chain links TRBV6-6 to TRBJ1-2, with D perhaps TRBD1 (6 bases). Germline V gene lookup returns CDR1 MNHNY and CDR2 SVGAGI (reference sequence). There are 13 residues in the CDR3. The CDR3 nucleotides read TGTGCCAGCAGGATAGGACCGGGACACCCATCATCGTTC. Translation: CASRIGPGHPSSF.

The chain has TRBV4-1 and TRBJ2-1; D possibly corresponds to TRBD2 (6 bases). The length of the CDR3 is 13 residues. The V and J ends lost 1 base and 10 bases respectively, with 11 bases between them. CDR1 and CDR2 (germline): MGHRA, YSYEKL. The CDR3 here is CASSQVGLQEQFF. DNA for the CDR3: TGCGCCAGCAGCCAAGTGGGACTCCAGGAGCAGTTCTTC.

V gene TRBV7-9 combines with J gene TRBJ1-2; 10 bases agree with TRBD1. The CDR3 consists of 16 residues. Germline V gives CDR1 SEHNR, CDR2 FQNEAQ (reference sequence). The ends lost 5 bases at V and 4 bases at J; junction bases unmatched: 10. CDR3 DNA: TGTGCCAGCAGCCGACAGGGGGCTGAGACTTCCTATGGCTACACCTTC. Its protein is CASSRQGAETSYGYTF. Combining the CDR3 with reference TRBV7-9 and TRBJ1-2 gives the whole variable domain DTGVSQNPRHKITKRGQNVTFRCDPISEHNRLYWYRQTLGQGPEFLTYFQNEAQLEKSRLLSDRFSAERPKGSFSTLEIQRTEQGDSAMYLCASSRQGAETSYGYTFGSGTRLTVV.

This chain links TRBV2 with TRBJ1-2; 11 bases match TRBD1. Germline-derived CDR1 and CDR2 are SNHLY and FYNNEI. This CDR3 is built from 13 residues. The ends lost 6 bases at V and 6 bases at J; junction bases unmatched: 3. CDR3 in amino acids: CASRAGQGDGYTF. Here the CDR3 DNA reads TGTGCCAGCAGGGCGGGACAGGGGGATGGCTACACCTTC.

The genes are TRBV5-4 and TRBJ2-6; D may be TRBD1 (5 bases). Germline CDR1 SGHNT, CDR2 YYREEE (reference sequence). Deletions cut 7 bases from V and 0 bases from J, with 8 bases between. The CDR3 covers 14 residues. CDR3 DNA sequence: TGTGCCAGCGGGGCCGCCTCTGGGGCCAACGTCCTGACTTTC. Its translation: CASGAASGANVLTF.

This rearrangement joins TRBV2 to TRBJ2-3; TRBD1 matches at 7 bases. Unmatched junction bases numbered 11, after V lost 1 base and J lost 4 bases. The length of the CDR3 is 17 residues. Germline V gene data show CDR1 as SNHLY and CDR2 as FYNNEI. CDR3 DNA: TGTGCCAGCAGTGAAGAAGCTGGGGGTACAGGGGCAGATACGCAGTATTTT. Translated: CASSEEAGGTGADTQYF.

The CDR3 bases are TGTGCCAGCAGCTTAATGGAGGGCGGGAGCACTGAAGCTTTCTTT. Protein sequence: CASSLMEGGSTEAFF. The chain is built from TRBV7-6 and TRBJ1-1; D call uncertain. Germline assignment: CDR1 SGHVS and CDR2 FNYEAQ. CDR3 length: 15 amino acids. V was cut by 2 bases and J by 4 bases, with 14 bases left in between.

This chain uses TRBV5-1 with TRBJ2-5; a possible D gene is TRBD1 (6 bases). This CDR3 region has 16 residues. With 2 bases removed from V and 5 bases from J, the gap between germline ends came to 19 bases. CDR1 and CDR2 from the germline V gene are SGHRS and YFSETQ. CDR3 bases: TGCGCCAGCAGCTTTCCGAGAGGGGGATATGATGAGACCCAGTACTTC. Translated, it gives CASSFPRGGYDETQYF.

This clone showed up just once. The chain recombines TRBV30 with TRBJ1-6; D is ambiguous. Germline CDR1 and CDR2: GTSNPN and SVGIG (reference sequence). The V gene lost 0 bases and the J gene lost 7 bases, with 13 bases spanning the gap. The CDR3 has 15 residues. CDR3 region: CAWSVRSRGNSPLHF. DNA for the CDR3: TGTGCCTGGAGTGTACGTAGTCGGGGAAATTCACCCCTCCACTTT. The full variable domain, with the rest looked up from reference TRBV30 and TRBJ1-6, is SQTIHQWPATLVQPVGSPLSLECTVEGTSNPNLYWYRQAAGRGLQLLFYSVGIGQISSEVPQNLSASRPQDRQFILSSKKLLLSDSGFYLCAWSVRSRGNSPLHFGNGTRLTVT.

The rearrangement uses TRBV4-1 and TRBJ2-7, with 7 nucleotides matching TRBD1. The CDR3 is 15 residues long. J was trimmed by 3 bases and V by 3 bases; bases with no gene match: 8. CDR1 and CDR2 (germline): MGHRA, YSYEKL. DNA of the CDR3: TGCGCCAGCAGCCACCAGACAGGGAGCGGCTACGAGCAGTACTTC. This encodes CASSHQTGSGYEQYF.

This sequence joins TRBV5-6 and TRBJ1-6; no reliable D call. The V gene's germline CDR1 is SGHDT and CDR2 YYEEEE. This CDR3 is built from 13 residues. The V end was cut by 0 bases, the J end by 7 bases, with 5 bases between. This CDR3 is CASSLAGNSPLHF. CDR3 bases: TGTGCCAGCAGCTTGGCCGGGAATTCACCCCTCCACTTT.

The genes are TRBV9 and TRBJ1-2; weak D call: TRBD1 (5 bases). V was shortened by 7 bases and J by 8 bases, with 18 bases between the two germline ends. Germline V gives CDR1 SGDLS, CDR2 YYNGEE. CDR3 length: 13 amino acids. CDR3 coding DNA: TGTGCCAGCGTAGGGGTTTCTGTGGACGGCTACACCTTC. It is translated as CASVGVSVDGYTF. Full variable domain (outside the CDR3, taken from reference TRBV9 and TRBJ1-2): DSGVTQTPKHLITATGQRVTLRCSPRSGDLSVYWYQQSLDQGLQFLIQYYNGEERAKGNILERFSAQQFPDLHSELNLSSLELGDSALYFCASVGVSVDGYTFGSGTRLTVV.

This rearrangement joins TRBV5-4 to TRBJ2-5; a weak D match, TRBD2 (7 bases). Near its end, the DNA agrees better with TRBJ2-7, so the J call may be wrong. Germline CDR1 SGHNT, CDR2 YYREEE (reference sequence). This CDR3 region has 15 residues. The CDR3 coding sequence is TGTGCCAGCAGCTTGGTCGGGGGGCTGACCTACGAGCAGTACTTC. Translation gives CASSLVGGLTYEQYF.

The chain uses TRBV27 and TRBJ1-1, with D unclear. There are 14 residues in the CDR3. Germline assignment: CDR1 MNHEY and CDR2 SMNVEV (reference sequence). V was cut by 5 bases and J by 1 base, with 11 bases left in between. The CDR3 loop reads CASSKGRGNTEAFF. The CDR3, as DNA: TGTGCCAGCAGTAAGGGTCGGGGGAACACTGAAGCTTTCTTT.

The rearrangement uses TRBV19 and TRBJ1-2; D is undetermined. Trimming cost V 5 bases and J 8 bases, with 12 bases left between them. This CDR3 contains 12 residues. The V gene's germline CDR1 is LNHDA and CDR2 SQIVND (reference sequence). The CDR3 reads CASSGQVWGYTF. The CDR3 coding sequence is TGTGCCAGTAGTGGGCAGGTTTGGGGCTACACCTTC.

The chain is built from TRBV15 and TRBJ2-7; TRBD1 agrees at 8 bases. This CDR3 spans 20 amino acids. V was clipped by 1 base and J by 0 bases; unmatched bases: 17. Germline V gene data show CDR1 as LNHNV and CDR2 as YYDKDF (reference sequence). The CDR3 is CATSRGTGTGNNLLSYEQYF. The DNA of the CDR3 is TGTGCCACCAGCAGAGGGACCGGGACAGGAAATAACCTACTCTCCTACGAGCAGTACTTC.

V gene TRBV15 combines with J gene TRBJ1-5; tentatively, D is TRBD1 (5 bases). This CDR3 spans 15 amino acids. Per the germline V gene, CDR1 is LNHNV and CDR2 is YYDKDF (reference sequence). V shed 1 base and J shed 8 bases, with 15 bases lying between them. CDR3 sequence reads: CATSRGGGIREPQHF. In DNA, the CDR3 is TGTGCCACCAGCAGAGGGGGGGGTATTAGGGAGCCCCAGCATTTT.